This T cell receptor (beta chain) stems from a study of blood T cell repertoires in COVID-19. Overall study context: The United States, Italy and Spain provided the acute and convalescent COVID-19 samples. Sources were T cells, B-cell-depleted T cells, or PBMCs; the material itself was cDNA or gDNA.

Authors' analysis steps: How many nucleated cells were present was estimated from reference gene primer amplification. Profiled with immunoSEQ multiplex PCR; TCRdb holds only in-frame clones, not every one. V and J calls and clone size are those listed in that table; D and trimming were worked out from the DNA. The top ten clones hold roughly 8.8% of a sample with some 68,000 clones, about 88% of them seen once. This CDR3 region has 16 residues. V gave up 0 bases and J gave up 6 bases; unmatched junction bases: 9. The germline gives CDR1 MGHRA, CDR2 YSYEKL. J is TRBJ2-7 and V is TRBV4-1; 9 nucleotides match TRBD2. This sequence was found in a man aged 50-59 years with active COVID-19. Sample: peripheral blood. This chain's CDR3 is CASSQDAGGLIREQYF. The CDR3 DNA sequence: TGCGCCAGCAGCCAAGACGCGGGGGGGCTCATCCGCGAGCAGTACTTC.